The 2 T cell receptor beta chains given below trace back to one sample, sequenced in a study of PD-1 blockade in classical Hodgkin lymphoma. Clones were read by immunoSEQ multiplex PCR, and TCRdb kept only the in-frame ones, dropping some. The repertoire includes tens of thousands of clones, 89% of them detected once, and roughly 21% sits in the top ten. Relapse after autologous stem cell transplantation occurred in every patient, and brentuximab vedotin exposure varied. The sequenced sample was peripheral blood mononuclear cells (PBMCs), obtained at baseline. Receptor source: a human donor with classical Hodgkin lymphoma.

This sequence joins TRBV19 and TRBJ2-7, with 12 nucleotides matching TRBD2. This CDR3 has 15 amino acids. Germline-derived CDR1 and CDR2 are LNHDA and SQIVND (reference sequence). The V gene end was trimmed by 3 bases and the J gene end by 3 bases; junction bases not matched to a gene: 3. The CDR3 loop is CASSIGLAGSYEQYF. CDR3 DNA: TGTGCCAGTAGTATTGGACTAGCGGGAAGCTACGAGCAGTACTTC. The whole variable domain, filled in from reference TRBV19 and TRBJ2-7, reads DGGITQSPKYLFRKEGQNVTLSCEQNLNHDAMYWYRQDPGQGLRLIYYSQIVNDFQKGDIAEGYSVSREKKESFPLTVTSAQKNPTAFYLCASSIGLAGSYEQYFGPGTRLTVT.

This clone was seen only once. This rearrangement joins TRBV5-1 to TRBJ2-7, with a tentative D call TRBD2 (5 bases). The length of the CDR3 is 17 residues. Germline V gene data show CDR1 as SGHRS and CDR2 as YFSETQ. V was cut by 0 bases and J by 4 bases, with 20 bases left in between. CDR3 bases: TGCGCCAGCAGCTTGGGCCGGGGAATTGGCTTTTATTACGAGCAGTACTTC. This sequence encodes CASSLGRGIGFYYEQYF.